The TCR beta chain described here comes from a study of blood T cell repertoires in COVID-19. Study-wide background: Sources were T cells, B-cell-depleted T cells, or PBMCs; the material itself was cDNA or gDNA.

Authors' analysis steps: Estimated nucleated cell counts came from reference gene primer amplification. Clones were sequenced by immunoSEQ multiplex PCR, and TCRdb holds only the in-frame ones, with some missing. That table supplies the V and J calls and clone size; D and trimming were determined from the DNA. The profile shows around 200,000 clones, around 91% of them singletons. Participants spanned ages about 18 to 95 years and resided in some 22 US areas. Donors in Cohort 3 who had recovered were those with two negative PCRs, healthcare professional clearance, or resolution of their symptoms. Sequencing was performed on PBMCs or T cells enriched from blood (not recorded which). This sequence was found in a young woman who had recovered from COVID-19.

As DNA, the CDR3 is TGTGCCAGCTCGACTAGCGGGGGCACCGGGGAGCTGTTTTTT. Translating gives CASSTSGGTGELFF. V usage is TRBV5-4 and J usage is TRBJ2-2, with 12 nucleotides matching TRBD2. Trimming cost V 7 bases and J 4 bases; bases outside gene matches: 2. Per the germline V gene, CDR1 is SGHNT and CDR2 is YYREEE (reference sequence). The CDR3 has 14 amino acids.